This T cell receptor (beta chain) came from a study of T-cell reconstitution after alpha-beta-depleted transplantation in children. Library preparation (for TCRbeta) was performed with unique molecular identifiers. TCRdb analysed the PCR reads with MiXCR anew, one entry per CDR3 protein. The sample has about 260,000 distinct CDR3 sequences, roughly 10% seen once. This clonotype was seen at least ten times. What it binds is unknown. CDR3 length equals 16 residues. Germline V lookup: CDR1 LGHDT, CDR2 YNNKEL (reference sequence). V lost 1 base to trimming and J lost 3 bases, with 13 bases between them. Study-level points and caveats: Diversity and T-cell counts at one year after transplant derived mostly from new T cells.

The origin of this receptor is a male patient aged 2-15 years who had a stem cell transplant for chronic granulomatous disease, so the T cells may come from the graft donor. The gene calls are TRBV3-1 and TRBJ2-1; possibly TRBD2 for D (6 bases). This specimen consisted of peripheral blood, obtained 180 days after TCRalphabeta/CD19-depleted stem cell transplant. The CDR3 nucleotides read TGTGCCAGCAGCCAAGGTTTCGGGAGAGACTACAATGAGCAGTTCTTC. Protein product: CASSQGFGRDYNEQFF.